This T cell receptor beta chain is from a study of control samples from healthy donors and cancer patients. Libraries were prepared by immunoSEQ multiplex PCR; TCRdb keeps only in-frame clonotypes and omits some of them. This sample contains fewer than 250,000 clones. Looked up from germline, CDR1 is LNHDA and CDR2 is SQIVND (reference sequence). After removal of 5 bases from V and 2 bases from J, the junction contained 3 bases not matched to a gene. The CDR3 is 13 amino acids. Sequences were obtained from blood. The chain recombines TRBV19 with TRBJ2-7; 7 positions match TRBD1. This receptor was obtained from a woman aged 25 to 39 in good health. The CDR3 region has the DNA TGTGCCAGTAGTCGGACAGGCACCTACGAGCAGTACTTC. Its translation is CASSRTGTYEQYF.